Below are 27 T cell receptor beta chains sequenced from a single sample in a study of shared clonotypes between healthy human individuals. Some clones are missing from TCRdb's copy, which holds only in-frame ones; the method was immunoSEQ multiplex PCR. Among about 1.1 million clones listed, approximately 75% were seen once. Specimen: memory CD4+ T cells from PBMCs. Subset in this sample: CD45RA-negative fraction. Source of these receptors: a man between 18 and 29 years old in good health. Some clones in this sample may be carry-over from other donors' samples.

The J gene is TRBJ1-1, the V gene TRBV28; tentatively, D is TRBD1 (5 bases). CDR1 and CDR2 from the germline V gene are MDHEN and SYDVKM. This CDR3 is 14 amino acids long. The V end was cut by 8 bases, the J end by 1 base, with 14 bases between. The CDR3: CASGQRRTNTEAFF. Here the CDR3 DNA reads TGTGCCAGCGGACAAAGACGGACGAACACTGAAGCTTTCTTT.

The gene calls are TRBV2 and TRBJ2-1; 14 bases are shared with TRBD2. The CDR3 has 15 amino acids. V gave up 6 bases and J gave up 10 bases; unmatched junction bases: 8. Looked up from germline, CDR1 is SNHLY and CDR2 is FYNNEI. The CDR3 DNA reads TGTGCCAGCAGCGAGGGGACTAGCGGGGGACGGGAGCAGTTCTTC. Its protein is CASSEGTSGGREQFF.

The genes are TRBV6-5 and TRBJ2-7; 9 bases line up with TRBD1. V lost 5 bases and J lost 5; bases outside the gene matches: 10. This CDR3 region has 15 residues. Germline CDR1 MNHEY, CDR2 SVGAGI. The CDR3 nucleotides read TGTGCCAGCAGTCGCCCGACAGGGGGTGAGGACGAGCAGTACTTC. Translation: CASSRPTGGEDEQYF.

The chain uses TRBV5-1 and TRBJ1-1, with D uncertain. Germline CDR1 reads SGHRS; CDR2 reads YFSETQ. The CDR3 has 13 residues. With 7 bases removed from V and 0 bases from J, the gap between germline ends came to 10 bases. CDR3 bases: TGCGCCAGCGGACTGATCATGAACACTGAAGCTTTCTTT. Translating it yields CASGLIMNTEAFF.

V and J are TRBV10-2 and TRBJ1-5; D not resolved. Germline-derived CDR1 and CDR2 are WSHSY and SAAADI. V lost 8 bases, J lost 3 bases, and 11 bases lay in between. The CDR3 spans 13 residues. The CDR3, as DNA: TGCGCCAGCTCCGGGCGGGCCAATCAGCCCCAGCATTTT. Translated, it gives CASSGRANQPQHF.

The CDR3 region is CASSQTDSGYGYTF. The CDR3 DNA reads as TGTGCCAGCAGCCAAACGGACAGTGGCTATGGCTACACCTTC. The chain couples TRBV4-2 to TRBJ1-2, with D maybe TRBD1 (6 bases). The CDR3 is 14 amino acids. Trimming pared 2 bases from V and 4 bases from J, leaving 11 bases between. Germline V gene lookup returns CDR1 LGHNA and CDR2 YNFKEQ.

The chain employs TRBV5-1 and TRBJ2-3, with no clear D. CDR3 length equals 14 residues. V was pared by 4 bases and J by 6 bases, with 15 bases between. CDR1 and CDR2 (germline): SGHRS, YFSETQ. The CDR3 DNA follows: TGCGCCAGCAGCACGCAGCTACCAGAGGATACGCAGTATTTT. Translated: CASSTQLPEDTQYF.

The rearrangement joins TRBV6-5 to TRBJ2-4; TRBD2 agrees at 8 bases. Germline CDR1 is MNHEY and CDR2 is SVGAGI. The length of the CDR3 is 13 residues. The V gene end was trimmed by 5 bases and the J gene end by 7 bases; junction bases not matched to a gene: 4. The CDR3 nucleotides read TGTGCCAGCAGTGAACGGGAGGGGAACATTCAGTACTTC. Its translation is CASSEREGNIQYF.

This rearrangement joins TRBV4-3 to TRBJ2-3; D is tentatively TRBD1 or TRBD2 (5 bases each). The CDR3 consists of 14 residues. CDR1 is LGHNA and CDR2 is YSLEER in the germline V gene. Trimming shortened V by 6 bases and J by 6 bases, and 16 bases separated the two germline ends. The CDR3 is CASRRTTGGDTQYF. CDR3 bases: TGCGCCAGCAGGCGTACTACAGGAGGCGATACGCAGTATTTT.

Concerning this clone: An end of the junction does not agree with germline; a read error may underlie this. The V and J genes are TRBV5-1 and TRBJ2-5; D may match TRBD1 or TRBD2 (5 bases each). CDR3 length: 14 residues. Germline V gene sequence: CDR1 SGHRS, CDR2 YFSETQ. Written as DNA, the CDR3 is TGCGCCAGCAGCTTGGCCGGGGCTCAAGGGACCCAGTACTTC. As protein: CASSLAGAQGTQYF.

This clone came up once. CDR3 residues: CASSGTTGYGYTF. The CDR3 bases are TGCGCCAGCAGCGGAACGACAGGTTACGGCTACACCTTC. The chain is built from TRBV5-1 and TRBJ1-2; TRBD1 is a possible D gene (6 bases). Germline values: CDR1 SGHRS, CDR2 YFSETQ. CDR3 length: 13 amino acids. Trimming took off 4 bases at V and 8 bases at J, with 15 bases between the two ends. Together with reference TRBV5-1 and TRBJ1-2, the CDR3 gives the full variable domain: KAGVTQTPRYLIKTRGQQVTLSCSPISGHRSVSWYQQTPGQGLQFLFEYFSETQRNKGNFPGRFSGRQFSNSRSEMNVSTLELGDSALYLCASSGTTGYGYTFGSGTRLTVV.

The chain couples TRBV4-1 to TRBJ2-3; D gene unclear. CDR3 length: 16 residues. V was trimmed by 4 bases and J by 0 bases, leaving 14 bases between them. Per the germline V gene, CDR1 is MGHRA and CDR2 is YSYEKL. In nucleotides, the CDR3 is TGCGCCAGCAGCCGGATTGATTCTCCTAGCACAGATACGCAGTATTTT. Its translation is CASSRIDSPSTDTQYF.

This rearrangement joins TRBV4-1 to TRBJ2-7, with 7 bases that match TRBD2. Germline-derived CDR1 and CDR2 are MGHRA and YSYEKL. V lost 0 bases and J lost 4; bases outside the gene matches: 12. This CDR3 is built from 17 residues. This chain's CDR3 is CASSQDSRLVRGYEQYF. The CDR3 nucleotides read TGCGCCAGCAGCCAAGATTCACGGCTCGTGCGGGGGTACGAGCAGTACTTC.

Points on this clone: Other DNA sequences within the sample encode an identical CDR3. The chain combines TRBV5-1 with TRBJ1-1; D not certain. This CDR3 has 13 amino acids. Germline V gene data show CDR1 as SGHRS and CDR2 as YFSETQ. V was clipped by 2 bases and J by 1 base, with 6 bases between them. This CDR3 is CASSFGKNTEAFF. For the CDR3, the DNA is TGCGCCAGCAGCTTTGGAAAGAACACTGAAGCTTTCTTT. The whole variable domain, remainder taken from reference TRBV5-1 and TRBJ1-1, is KAGVTQTPRYLIKTRGQQVTLSCSPISGHRSVSWYQQTPGQGLQFLFEYFSETQRNKGNFPGRFSGRQFSNSRSEMNVSTLELGDSALYLCASSFGKNTEAFFGQGTRLTVV.

This clone was seen once. V and J are TRBV28 and TRBJ2-1; D remains unclear. The V and J ends lost 4 bases and 7 bases respectively, with 14 bases between them. Germline-derived CDR1 and CDR2 are MDHEN and SYDVKM. CDR3 length equals 14 residues. The CDR3: CASSSQWPRNEQFF. The CDR3 DNA sequence: TGTGCCAGCAGTTCGCAATGGCCGCGGAATGAGCAGTTCTTC. The full variable domain, with the rest looked up from reference TRBV28 and TRBJ2-1, is DVKVTQSSRYLVKRTGEKVFLECVQDMDHENMFWYRQDPGLGLRLIYFSYDVKMKEKGDIPEGYSVSREKKERFSLILESASTNQTSMYLCASSSQWPRNEQFFGPGTRLTVL.

V and J are TRBV5-1 and TRBJ1-5; D gene uncertain. V was pared by 0 bases and J by 9 bases, with 10 bases between. The CDR3 is made up of 13 amino acids. Germline loops: CDR1 SGHRS, CDR2 YFSETQ. CDR3 sequence: CASSLEGAWPQHF. The CDR3 DNA follows: TGCGCCAGCAGCTTGGAAGGAGCGTGGCCCCAGCATTTT.

J is TRBJ2-3 and V is TRBV11-3, with a weak D call TRBD2 (5 bases). The germline gives CDR1 SGHNT, CDR2 YENEEA. Trimming stripped 0 bases from V and 10 bases from J, with 11 bases between. This CDR3 is 13 amino acids long. CDR3 amino acids: CASSLDQKGAQYF. CDR3 coding DNA: TGTGCCAGCAGCTTAGATCAAAAGGGAGCGCAGTATTTT.

As regards this clone: Distinct nucleotide sequences in the sample also encode this CDR3. The genes are TRBV19 and TRBJ1-2; a possible D gene is TRBD1 (5 bases). The V and J ends lost 6 bases and 0 bases respectively, with 14 bases between them. CDR1 is LNHDA, CDR2 SQIVND, per germline (reference sequence). The CDR3 sequence is 15 residues long. This chain's CDR3 is CASSPDRAPNYGYTF. The CDR3 DNA reads TGTGCCAGTAGCCCCGACAGAGCTCCTAACTATGGCTACACCTTC.

This clone was detected a few times. V is TRBV7-2 and J is TRBJ1-1, with D tentatively TRBD1 (5 bases). Germline CDR1 and CDR2: SGHTA and FQGNSA. Trimming cost V 0 bases and J 4 bases, with 9 bases left between them. This CDR3 spans 14 amino acids. The CDR3 DNA is TGTGCCAGCAGCTTAGCCCGGCAGGGCACTGAAGCTTTCTTT. Amino acid sequence: CASSLARQGTEAFF.

For the CDR3, the DNA is TGTGCCAGCAGGAGTACCGGGGAGCTGTTTTTT. Residues: CASRSTGELFF. The chain combines TRBV27 with TRBJ2-2; D remains unclear. Germline V CDR1 and CDR2: MNHEY, SMNVEV (reference sequence). The V and J ends lost 6 bases and 5 bases respectively, with 4 bases between them. The CDR3 length is 11 residues.

This sequence joins TRBV11-2 and TRBJ1-2, with no clear D. The CDR3 length is 14 residues. V lost 5 bases and J 5 bases, leaving 15 bases between the germline ends. Germline CDR1 reads SGHAT; CDR2 reads FQNNGV. Written as DNA, the CDR3 is TGTGCCAGCAGCCAGACAAATACGGGGTATGGCTACACCTTC. Its protein is CASSQTNTGYGYTF.

The CDR3 reads CASSLSVAGGNEQFF. The CDR3 DNA reads TGTGCCAGCAGCTTGAGCGTTGCGGGGGGCAATGAGCAGTTCTTC. V usage is TRBV7-3 and J usage is TRBJ2-1; 8 bases fit TRBD2. This CDR3 is 15 amino acids long. J gave up 6 bases and V 3 bases, and 7 bases lay outside the gene matches. Germline V gene sequence: CDR1 SGHTA, CDR2 FQGTGA.

The sample holds one count of this clone. This chain links TRBV18 with TRBJ1-1, with 12 positions matching TRBD1. The ends lost 6 bases at V and 4 bases at J; junction bases unmatched: 6. The CDR3 contains 15 residues. Looked up from germline, CDR1 is KGHSH and CDR2 is LQKENI. The CDR3 nucleotides are TGTGCCAGCTCGATGGGACAGGGGGCGATCACTGAAGCTTTCTTT. It specifies CASSMGQGAITEAFF.

V usage is TRBV5-4 and J usage is TRBJ2-3, with D tentatively TRBD1 (6 bases). Germline loops: CDR1 SGHNT, CDR2 YYREEE (reference sequence). The CDR3 runs to 15 residues. Trimming took 0 bases from V and 1 from J, leaving 9 bases between them. CDR3: CASSLAEGGTDTQYF. The CDR3 coding sequence is TGTGCCAGCAGCTTGGCCGAGGGGGGCACAGATACGCAGTATTTT. Full variable domain (outside the CDR3, taken from reference TRBV5-4 and TRBJ2-3): ETGVTQSPTHLIKTRGQQVTLRCSSQSGHNTVSWYQQALGQGPQFIFQYYREEENGRGNFPPRFSGLQFPNYSSELNVNALELDDSALYLCASSLAEGGTDTQYFGPGTRLTVL.

V and J are TRBV5-1 and TRBJ2-1; the match to TRBD2 covers 12 bases. The CDR3 covers 19 residues. Germline V gene lookup returns CDR1 SGHRS and CDR2 YFSETQ. V shed 5 bases, J shed 2 bases, and the junction held 14 bases outside the gene matches. The CDR3 DNA reads as TGCGCCAGCAGATACGCTAGCGGGAGGGCCAGGAGAACCTACAATGAGCAGTTCTTC. Translating it yields CASRYASGRARRTYNEQFF.

The chain has TRBV9 and TRBJ2-5; D is uncertain. Trimming took off 1 base at V and 2 bases at J, with 9 bases between the two ends. Germline V gene sequence: CDR1 SGDLS, CDR2 YYNGEE. The CDR3 has 14 amino acids. The CDR3 spells CASSVSLGQETQYF. CDR3 nucleotides: TGTGCCAGCAGCGTAAGTCTCGGTCAAGAGACCCAGTACTTC. Combining the CDR3 with reference TRBV9 and TRBJ2-5 gives the whole variable domain DSGVTQTPKHLITATGQRVTLRCSPRSGDLSVYWYQQSLDQGLQFLIQYYNGEERAKGNILERFSAQQFPDLHSELNLSSLELGDSALYFCASSVSLGQETQYFGPGTRLLVL.

The rearrangement uses TRBV5-1 and TRBJ2-3; tentative D call: TRBD2 (6 bases). Germline-derived CDR1 and CDR2 are SGHRS and YFSETQ. The V end was cut by 0 bases, the J end by 1 base, with 9 bases between. The CDR3 has 15 residues. This chain's CDR3 is CASSLERVGTDTQYF. As DNA, the CDR3 is TGCGCCAGCAGCTTGGAGCGGGTAGGCACAGATACGCAGTATTTT.